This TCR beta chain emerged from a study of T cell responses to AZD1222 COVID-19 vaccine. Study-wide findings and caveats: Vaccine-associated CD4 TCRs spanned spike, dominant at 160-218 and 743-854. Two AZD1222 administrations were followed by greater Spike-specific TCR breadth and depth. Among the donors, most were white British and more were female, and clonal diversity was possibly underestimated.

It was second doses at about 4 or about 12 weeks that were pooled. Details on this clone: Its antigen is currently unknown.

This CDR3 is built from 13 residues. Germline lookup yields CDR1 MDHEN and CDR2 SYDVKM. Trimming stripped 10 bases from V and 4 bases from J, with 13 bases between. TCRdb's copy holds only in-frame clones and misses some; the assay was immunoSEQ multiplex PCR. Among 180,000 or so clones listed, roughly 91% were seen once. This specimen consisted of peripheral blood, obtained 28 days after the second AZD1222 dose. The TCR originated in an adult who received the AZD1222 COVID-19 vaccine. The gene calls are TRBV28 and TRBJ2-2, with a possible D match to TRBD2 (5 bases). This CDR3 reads CAIRRAATGELFF. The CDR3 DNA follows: TGTGCCATACGACGAGCGGCCACCGGGGAGCTGTTTTTT.